This TCR beta chain stems from a study of B cell selection in AIRE deficiency. Trimming took 0 bases from V and 10 from J, leaving 20 bases between them. From germline, CDR1 is MNHEY and CDR2 SVGAGI. The CDR3 is 16 residues long. The protocol was immunoSEQ multiplex PCR, while the TCRdb copy is restricted to in-frame clones and leaves out a portion. The table lists some 25,000 clones, around 95% of them singletons. Conventional CD4 T cells were sorted as CD4+CD127+ cells. This sequence joins TRBV6-5 and TRBJ2-3; possibly TRBD1 for D (6 bases). Sequenced material: CD4+CD127+ conventional T cells sorted from PBMCs. The sequence was obtained from a human donor in good health. The CDR3 sequence: CASSYSQGPKLGSQYF. The CDR3 region has the DNA TGTGCCAGCAGTTACTCGCAGGGGCCGAAATTGGGGTCGCAGTATTTT.